Below, 6 T cell receptor beta chains from the same sample are listed, as sequenced in a study of liver allograft versus peripheral blood T cells (dated by TCRdb to the early 2020s). At the level of the whole study: T cell receptor repertoires present within transplanted livers were compared with repertoires in the peripheral blood of liver transplant recipients.

Sequenced using an Illumina MiSeq. TCRdb reworked the public reads: Q25 trimming with fastp, MiXCR clone assembly, productive beta chains retained. One record per CDR3 amino acid sequence lists the most common genes and DNA. This sample gives about 9,600 distinct CDR3 sequences in total; approximately 16% of them show up just once. The top ten clones comprise around 2.9% of the sample. The receptors come from a human patient who had a liver transplant. Following transplantation, T cells from the graft donor may be among those present.

By sample share, this clonotype is medium-sized (0.01 to 0.1%). The rearrangement links TRBV19 to TRBJ1-5, with TRBD1 matching over 10 bases. The ends lost 2 bases at V and 9 bases at J; junction bases unmatched: 4. CDR1 is LNHDA and CDR2 is SQIVND in the germline V gene (reference sequence). The CDR3 has 14 amino acids. The CDR3: CASSIRTGGLPQHF. The CDR3 bases are TGTGCCAGTAGTATAAGGACAGGGGGGCTGCCCCAGCATTTT. The complete variable domain, with remaining parts taken from reference TRBV19 and TRBJ1-5, reads DGGITQSPKYLFRKEGQNVTLSCEQNLNHDAMYWYRQDPGQGLRLIYYSQIVNDFQKGDIAEGYSVSREKKESFPLTVTSAQKNPTAFYLCASSIRTGGLPQHFGDGTRLSIL.

The gene calls are TRBV7-9 and TRBJ1-1; D gene ambiguous. Trimming took off 1 base at V and 1 base at J, with 7 bases between the two ends. The CDR3 runs 14 residues. Germline V CDR1 and CDR2: SEHNR, FQNEAQ (reference sequence). CDR3 residues: CASSLVAGNTEAFF. CDR3 in DNA: TGTGCCAGCAGCTTAGTGGCCGGGAACACTGAAGCTTTCTTT.

In its sample, this clonotype was seen many times. The chain recombines TRBV9 with TRBJ2-1; D unclear. From germline, CDR1 is SGDLS and CDR2 YYNGEE. There are 15 residues in the CDR3. The V and J ends lost 4 bases and 9 bases respectively, with 20 bases between them. The CDR3 DNA sequence: TGTGCCAGCAGCCCCCCGGCCCTATCGTGGGGTGAGCAGTTCTTC. It codes for CASSPPALSWGEQFF.

The chain has TRBV5-4 and TRBJ2-2, with 8 bases identical to TRBD2. The length of the CDR3 is 15 residues. Unmatched junction bases numbered 4, after V lost 3 bases and J lost 3 bases. Germline V gene sequence: CDR1 SGHNT, CDR2 YYREEE (reference sequence). CDR3 DNA sequence: TGTGCCAGCAGCTCGGGGGGGGAGTACACCGGGGAGCTGTTTTTT. Translated: CASSSGGEYTGELFF.

This clonotype rates as medium-sized. J is TRBJ1-3 and V is TRBV6-1, with D possibly matching TRBD1 (6 bases). CDR1 is MNHNS and CDR2 is SASEGT in the germline V gene. Trimming removed 6 bases at V and 0 bases at J, with 15 bases between. This CDR3 spans 16 amino acids. In DNA form, the CDR3 reads TGTGCCAGCAGCCCGACAGGTTTTAACTCTGGAAACACCATATATTTT. This gives the protein CASSPTGFNSGNTIYF.

This clonotype came up many times. This chain links TRBV11-1 with TRBJ2-1; 9 bases line up with TRBD1. This CDR3 is built from 15 residues. The germline V gene has CDR1 SGHAT and CDR2 FQDESV (reference sequence). The V segment lost 5 bases and the J segment 6 bases; nucleotides outside the gene matches: 8. DNA for the CDR3: TGTGCCAGCAGCCGACCGGGACAGGGACCCAATGAGCAGTTCTTC. The encoded protein is CASSRPGQGPNEQFF.